This T cell receptor (beta chain) was identified in a study of T cell changes during pregnancy in multiple sclerosis. About this clone: Other DNA sequences in the sample encode the same CDR3.

Sequencing was performed with immunoSEQ multiplex PCR; in TCRdb, only in-frame clones are kept and a portion is missing. The table includes 65,000 to 80,000 clones, over 75% detected once. Germline values: CDR1 SGHTA, CDR2 FQGNSA. The CDR3 extends over 14 amino acids. The ends lost 4 bases at V and 4 bases at J; junction bases unmatched: 4. Here the sequenced sample was peripheral blood, taken in the third trimester of pregnancy. This clonotype originated in a female donor with multiple sclerosis, enrolled in a pregnancy study. J is TRBJ2-5 and V is TRBV7-2; 9 positions agree with TRBD1. CDR3 amino acids: CASSSGQGTETQYF. CDR3 sequence (DNA): TGTGCCAGCAGCTCCGGACAGGGGACAGAGACCCAGTACTTC.